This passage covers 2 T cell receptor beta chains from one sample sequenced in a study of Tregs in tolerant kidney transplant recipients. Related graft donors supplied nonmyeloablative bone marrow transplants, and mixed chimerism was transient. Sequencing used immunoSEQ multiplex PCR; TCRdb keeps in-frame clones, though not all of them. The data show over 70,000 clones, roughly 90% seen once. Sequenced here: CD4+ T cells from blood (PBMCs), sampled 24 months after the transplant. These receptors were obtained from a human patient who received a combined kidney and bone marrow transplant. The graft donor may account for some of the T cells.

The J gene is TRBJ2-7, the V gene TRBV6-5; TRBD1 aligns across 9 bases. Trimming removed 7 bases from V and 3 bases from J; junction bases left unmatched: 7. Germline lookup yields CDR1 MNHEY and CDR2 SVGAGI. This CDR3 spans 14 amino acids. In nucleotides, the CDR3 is TGTGCCAGCAAGGCGGGACAGGGCCACTACGAGCAGTACTTC. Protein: CASKAGQGHYEQYF.

The CDR3 spells CSVATGTNTEAFF. In DNA form, the CDR3 reads TGCAGCGTTGCAACAGGGACGAACACTGAAGCTTTCTTT. V gene TRBV29-1 combines with J gene TRBJ1-1; TRBD1 might be the D (6 bases). This CDR3 has 13 amino acids. Trimming removed 4 bases at V and 1 base at J, with 10 bases between. Germline CDR1 reads SQVTM; CDR2 reads ANQGSEA.